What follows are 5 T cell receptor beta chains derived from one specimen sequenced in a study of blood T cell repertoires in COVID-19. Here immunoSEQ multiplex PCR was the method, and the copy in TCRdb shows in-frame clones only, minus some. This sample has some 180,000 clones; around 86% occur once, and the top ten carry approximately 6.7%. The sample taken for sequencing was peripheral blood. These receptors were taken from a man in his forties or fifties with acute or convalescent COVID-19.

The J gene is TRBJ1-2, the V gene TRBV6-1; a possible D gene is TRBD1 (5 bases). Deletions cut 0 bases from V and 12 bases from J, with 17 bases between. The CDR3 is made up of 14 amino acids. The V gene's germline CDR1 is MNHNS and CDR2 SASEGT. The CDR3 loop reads CASSEASWAGKNTF. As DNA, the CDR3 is TGTGCCAGCAGTGAAGCGAGTTGGGCAGGGAAAAACACCTTC.

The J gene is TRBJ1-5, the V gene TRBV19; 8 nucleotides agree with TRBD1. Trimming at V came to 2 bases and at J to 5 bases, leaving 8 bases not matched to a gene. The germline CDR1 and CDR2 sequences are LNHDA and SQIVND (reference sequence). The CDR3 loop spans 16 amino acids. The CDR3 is CASSIPRQGKDQPQHF. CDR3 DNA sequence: TGTGCCAGTAGTATACCAAGACAGGGGAAGGATCAGCCCCAGCATTTT.

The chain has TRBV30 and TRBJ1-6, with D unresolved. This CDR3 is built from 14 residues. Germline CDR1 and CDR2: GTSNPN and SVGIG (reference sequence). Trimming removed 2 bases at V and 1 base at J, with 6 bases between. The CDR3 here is CAWSTESYNSPLHF. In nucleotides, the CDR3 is TGTGCCTGGAGTACAGAGTCCTATAATTCACCCCTCCACTTT.

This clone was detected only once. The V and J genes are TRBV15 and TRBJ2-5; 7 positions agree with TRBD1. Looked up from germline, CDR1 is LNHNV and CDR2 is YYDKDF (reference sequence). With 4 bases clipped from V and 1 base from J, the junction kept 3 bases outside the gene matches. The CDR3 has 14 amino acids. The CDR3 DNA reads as TGTGCCACCAGCAAGACAGGGTTCCAAGAGACCCAGTACTTC. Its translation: CATSKTGFQETQYF. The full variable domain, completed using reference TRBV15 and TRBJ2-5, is DAMVIQNPRYQVTQFGKPVTLSCSQTLNHNVMYWYQQKSSQAPKLLFHYYDKDFNNEADTPDNFQSRRPNTSFCFLDIRSPGLGDTAMYLCATSKTGFQETQYFGPGTRLLVL.

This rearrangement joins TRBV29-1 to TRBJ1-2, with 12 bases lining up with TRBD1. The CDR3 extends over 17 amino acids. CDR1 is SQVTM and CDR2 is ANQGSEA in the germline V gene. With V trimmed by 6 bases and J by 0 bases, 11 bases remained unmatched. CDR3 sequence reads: CSVAGTGGGRTNYGYTF. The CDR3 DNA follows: TGCAGCGTAGCCGGGACAGGGGGCGGACGGACTAACTATGGCTACACCTTC.